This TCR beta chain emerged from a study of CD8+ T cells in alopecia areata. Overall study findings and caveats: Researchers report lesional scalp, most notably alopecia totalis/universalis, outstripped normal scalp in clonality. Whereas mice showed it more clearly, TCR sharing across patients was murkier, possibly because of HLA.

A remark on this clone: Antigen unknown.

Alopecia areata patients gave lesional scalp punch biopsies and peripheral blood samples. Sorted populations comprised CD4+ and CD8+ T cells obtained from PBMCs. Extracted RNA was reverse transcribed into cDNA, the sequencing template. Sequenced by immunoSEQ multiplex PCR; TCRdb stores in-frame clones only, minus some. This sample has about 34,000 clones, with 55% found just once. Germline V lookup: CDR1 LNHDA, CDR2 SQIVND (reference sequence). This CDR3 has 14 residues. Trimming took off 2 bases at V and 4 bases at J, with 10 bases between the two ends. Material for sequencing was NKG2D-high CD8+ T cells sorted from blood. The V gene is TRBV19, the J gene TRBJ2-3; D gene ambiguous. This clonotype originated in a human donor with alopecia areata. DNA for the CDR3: TGTGCCAGTAGTATAATGTTCGGAGCAGATACGCAGTATTTT. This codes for CASSIMFGADTQYF.